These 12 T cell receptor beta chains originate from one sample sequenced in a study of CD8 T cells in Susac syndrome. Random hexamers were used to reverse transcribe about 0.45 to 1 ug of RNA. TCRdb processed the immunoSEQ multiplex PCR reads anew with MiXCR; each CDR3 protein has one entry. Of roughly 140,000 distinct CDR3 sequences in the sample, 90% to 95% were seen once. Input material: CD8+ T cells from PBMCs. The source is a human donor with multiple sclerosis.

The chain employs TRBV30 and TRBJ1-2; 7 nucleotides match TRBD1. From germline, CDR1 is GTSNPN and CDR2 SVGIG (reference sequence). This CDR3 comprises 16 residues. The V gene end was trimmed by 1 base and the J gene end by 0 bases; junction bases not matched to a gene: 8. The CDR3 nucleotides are TGTGCCTGGAGTGATGACAGGGTTAAAGCTAACTATGGCTACACCTTC. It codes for CAWSDDRVKANYGYTF. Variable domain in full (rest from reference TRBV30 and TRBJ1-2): SQTIHQWPATLVQPVGSPLSLECTVEGTSNPNLYWYRQAAGRGLQLLFYSVGIGQISSEVPQNLSASRPQDRQFILSSKKLLLSDSGFYLCAWSDDRVKANYGYTFGSGTRLTVV.

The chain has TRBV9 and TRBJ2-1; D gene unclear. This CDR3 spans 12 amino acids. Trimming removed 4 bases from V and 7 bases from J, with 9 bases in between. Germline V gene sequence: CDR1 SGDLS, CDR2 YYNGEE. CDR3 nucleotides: TGTGCCAGCAGCCCTCAGCCGAATGAGCAGTTCTTC. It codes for CASSPQPNEQFF.

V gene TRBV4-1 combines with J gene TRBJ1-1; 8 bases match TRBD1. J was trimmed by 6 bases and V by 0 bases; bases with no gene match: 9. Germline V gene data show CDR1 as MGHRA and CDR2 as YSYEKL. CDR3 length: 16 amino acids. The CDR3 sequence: CASSQDYQGARAEAFF. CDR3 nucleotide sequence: TGCGCCAGCAGCCAAGATTATCAGGGGGCAAGGGCTGAAGCTTTCTTT.

DNA for the CDR3: TGTGCCAGCAGTGAAGACAGGGGGGTGGTAGTCTACAATGAGCAGTTCTTC. This codes for CASSEDRGVVVYNEQFF. The chain employs TRBV7-2 and TRBJ2-1, with TRBD1 identical over 9 bases. The CDR3 spans 17 residues. CDR1 is SGHTA and CDR2 is FQGNSA in the germline V gene. With V trimmed by 6 bases and J by 3 bases, 12 bases remained unmatched.

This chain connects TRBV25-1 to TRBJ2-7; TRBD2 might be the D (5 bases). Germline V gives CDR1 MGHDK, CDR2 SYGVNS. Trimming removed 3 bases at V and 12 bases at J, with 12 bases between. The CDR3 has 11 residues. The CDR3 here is CASSDGLQRYF. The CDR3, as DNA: TGTGCCAGCAGTGACGGACTCCAGCGGTACTTC.

The CDR3 nucleotides are TGCAGCGTTGAAGATCGGGGACACATGAATGAAAAACTGTTTTTT. Translated: CSVEDRGHMNEKLFF. The chain couples TRBV29-1 to TRBJ1-4, with D perhaps matching TRBD1 (6 bases). Germline V gene lookup returns CDR1 SQVTM and CDR2 ANQGSEA. V was shortened by 0 bases and J by 5 bases, with 13 bases between the two germline ends. The CDR3 sequence is 15 residues long. The full variable domain, rest sourced from reference TRBV29-1 and TRBJ1-4, is SAVISQKPSRDICQRGTSLTIQCQVDSQVTMMFWYRQQPGQSLTLIATANQGSEATYESGFVIDKFPISRPNLTFSTLTVSNMSPEDSSIYLCSVEDRGHMNEKLFFGSGTQLSVL.

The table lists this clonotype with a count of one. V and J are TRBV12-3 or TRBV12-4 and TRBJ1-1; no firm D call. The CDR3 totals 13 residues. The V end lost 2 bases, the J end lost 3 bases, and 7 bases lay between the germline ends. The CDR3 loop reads CASSLLVHTEAFF. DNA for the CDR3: TGTGCCAGCAGTTTATTGGTCCACACTGAAGCTTTCTTT.

The CDR3 loop reads CSAIPPTNPTGELFF. The CDR3 bases are TGCAGTGCTATCCCCCCGACAAATCCGACCGGGGAGCTGTTTTTT. The genes are TRBV20-1 and TRBJ2-2; no definite D call. Germline V lookup: CDR1 DFQATT, CDR2 SNEGSKA (reference sequence). Trimming left V 4 bases short and J 5 bases short, with 17 bases between. CDR3 length: 15 residues.

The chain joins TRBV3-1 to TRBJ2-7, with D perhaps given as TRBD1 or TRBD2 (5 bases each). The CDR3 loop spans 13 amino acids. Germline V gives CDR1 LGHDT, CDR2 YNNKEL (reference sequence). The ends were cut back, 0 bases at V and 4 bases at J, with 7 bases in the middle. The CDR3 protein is CASSQEGDYEQYF. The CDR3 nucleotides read TGTGCCAGCAGCCAAGAGGGGGATTACGAGCAGTACTTC.

CDR3 sequence: CASSVGSRYEQFF. The CDR3 coding sequence is TGTGCCAGCAGCGTAGGGTCCCGGTATGAGCAGTTCTTC. This rearrangement joins TRBV9 to TRBJ2-1, with unresolved D. The CDR3 length is 13 residues. The germline gives CDR1 SGDLS, CDR2 YYNGEE. The V and J ends lost 0 bases and 8 bases respectively, with 9 bases between them.

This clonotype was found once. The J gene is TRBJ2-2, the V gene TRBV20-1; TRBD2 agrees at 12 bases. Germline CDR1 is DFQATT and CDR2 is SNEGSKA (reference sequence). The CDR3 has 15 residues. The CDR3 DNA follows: TGCAGCGCTTCTAGCGGGGGGGCCTCGGGCGGGGAGCTGTTTTTT. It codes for CSASSGGASGGELFF.

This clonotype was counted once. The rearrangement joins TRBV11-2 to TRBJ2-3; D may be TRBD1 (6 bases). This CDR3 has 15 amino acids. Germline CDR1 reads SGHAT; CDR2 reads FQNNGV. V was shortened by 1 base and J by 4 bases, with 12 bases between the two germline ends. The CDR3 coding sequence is TGTGCCAGCAGCTTAGGGGTCGCAGGGGCAGATACGCAGTATTTT. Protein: CASSLGVAGADTQYF.